These 8 T cell receptor beta chains were all obtained from the same sample, sequenced in a study of blood T cell repertoires in COVID-19. Profiled with immunoSEQ multiplex PCR; TCRdb holds only in-frame clones, not every one. Of about 94,000 clones listed, about three quarters were seen once; the top ten hold about half. The sequenced sample was peripheral blood. The receptors were gathered from a human donor in a cohort sampled during active COVID-19.

V is TRBV11-1 and J is TRBJ2-1; 9 bases match TRBD2. The CDR3 sequence is 14 residues long. V lost 3 bases to trimming and J lost 4 bases; unmatched junction nucleotides: 1. In germline, CDR1 is SGHAT, CDR2 FQDESV (reference sequence). The CDR3: CASSLTSGYNEQFF. DNA of the CDR3: TGTGCCAGCAGCTTGACTAGCGGTTACAATGAGCAGTTCTTC.

V usage is TRBV28 and J usage is TRBJ1-1; 9 bases match TRBD1. The CDR3 consists of 15 residues. The trim removed 6 bases at V and 5 bases at J, leaving 10 bases unmatched. Germline V gives CDR1 MDHEN, CDR2 SYDVKM. In DNA form, the CDR3 reads TGTGCCAGCAGACTCACGGACAGGGGTGGTACTGAAGCTTTCTTT. Its translation: CASRLTDRGGTEAFF. The whole variable domain, remainder taken from reference TRBV28 and TRBJ1-1, is DVKVTQSSRYLVKRTGEKVFLECVQDMDHENMFWYRQDPGLGLRLIYFSYDVKMKEKGDIPEGYSVSREKKERFSLILESASTNQTSMYLCASRLTDRGGTEAFFGQGTRLTVV.

This clone has a single count. This rearrangement joins TRBV19 to TRBJ1-5; perhaps TRBD1 as D (6 bases). CDR3 length: 12 residues. The V gene's germline CDR1 is LNHDA and CDR2 SQIVND (reference sequence). V shed 9 bases and J shed 9 bases, with 15 bases lying between them. The CDR3 here is CASQGPQGPQHF. Written as DNA, the CDR3 is TGTGCCAGCCAGGGGCCCCAAGGGCCCCAGCATTTT.

The chain links TRBV19 to TRBJ2-1; no clear D. The germline V gene encodes CDR1 LNHDA and CDR2 SQIVND (reference sequence). The length of the CDR3 is 14 residues. Trimming shortened V by 5 bases and J by 5 bases, and 13 bases separated the two germline ends. The CDR3 loop is CASSLRGAHNEQFF. The CDR3 region has the DNA TGTGCCAGTAGTCTTCGCGGAGCGCACAATGAGCAGTTCTTC.

This chain joins TRBV11-2 and TRBJ2-7, with 8 positions matching TRBD2. The V segment lost 0 bases and the J segment 6 bases; nucleotides outside the gene matches: 10. CDR3 length: 16 residues. Germline CDR1 reads SGHAT; CDR2 reads FQNNGV. CDR3: CASSLDPRLAGGEQYF. The CDR3 bases are TGTGCCAGCAGCTTAGATCCCCGCCTAGCGGGCGGCGAGCAGTACTTC.

This chain uses TRBV6-4 with TRBJ1-1; D uncertain. The CDR3 runs to 13 residues. The germline gives CDR1 MRHNA, CDR2 SNTAGT. The ends were cut back, 4 bases at V and 0 bases at J, with 6 bases in the middle. The CDR3 DNA sequence: TGTGCCAGCAGTGCCAGCGTGAACACTGAAGCTTTCTTT. This sequence encodes CASSASVNTEAFF.

The rearrangement uses TRBV5-4 and TRBJ1-4, with TRBD1 matching 7 bases. V was pared by 0 bases and J by 11 bases, with 4 bases of the junction left unmatched. This CDR3 is 13 amino acids long. Germline V gene data show CDR1 as SGHNT and CDR2 as YYREEE (reference sequence). CDR3 nucleotide sequence: TGTGCCAGCAGCTTGGCAGGGGGTAGCAAACTGTTTTTT. It codes for CASSLAGGSKLFF.

The V call is TRBV19, the J call TRBJ1-1, with TRBD1 identical over 8 bases. Looked up from germline, CDR1 is LNHDA and CDR2 is SQIVND (reference sequence). This CDR3 spans 13 amino acids. Germline trimming cut 9 bases from V and 4 bases from J; bases unmatched to any gene: 7. Here the CDR3 reads CASNDRGSTEAFF. The CDR3 DNA follows: TGTGCCAGCAACGACAGGGGAAGCACTGAAGCTTTCTTT.